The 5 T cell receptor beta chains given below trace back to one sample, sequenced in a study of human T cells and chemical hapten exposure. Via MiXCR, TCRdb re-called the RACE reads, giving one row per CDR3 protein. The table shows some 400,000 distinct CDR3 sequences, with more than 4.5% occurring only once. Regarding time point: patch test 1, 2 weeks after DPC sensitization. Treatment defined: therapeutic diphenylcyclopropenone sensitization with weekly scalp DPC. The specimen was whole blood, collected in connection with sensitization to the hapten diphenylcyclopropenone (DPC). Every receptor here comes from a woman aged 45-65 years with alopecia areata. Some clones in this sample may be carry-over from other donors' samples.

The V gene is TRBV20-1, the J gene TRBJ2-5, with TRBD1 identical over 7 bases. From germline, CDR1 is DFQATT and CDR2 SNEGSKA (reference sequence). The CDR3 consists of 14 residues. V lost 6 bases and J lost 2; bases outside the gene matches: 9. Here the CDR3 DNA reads TGCAGTGCCCATAGACAGGGACAACAAGAGACCCAGTACTTC. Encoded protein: CSAHRQGQQETQYF.

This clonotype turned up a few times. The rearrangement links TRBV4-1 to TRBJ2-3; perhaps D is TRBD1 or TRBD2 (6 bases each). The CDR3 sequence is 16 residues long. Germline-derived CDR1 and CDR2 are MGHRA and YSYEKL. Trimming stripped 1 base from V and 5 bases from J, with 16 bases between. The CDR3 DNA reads TGCGCCAGCAGCCAAGTAGGGGGGATTCCCCAAGATACGCAGTATTTT. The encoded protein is CASSQVGGIPQDTQYF.

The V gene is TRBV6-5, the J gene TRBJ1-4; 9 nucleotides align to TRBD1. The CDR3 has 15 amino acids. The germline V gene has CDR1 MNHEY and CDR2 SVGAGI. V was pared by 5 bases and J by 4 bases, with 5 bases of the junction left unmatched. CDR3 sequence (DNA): TGTGCCAGCAGTCAACCGACAGGGGGTAATGAAAAACTGTTTTTT. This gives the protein CASSQPTGGNEKLFF.

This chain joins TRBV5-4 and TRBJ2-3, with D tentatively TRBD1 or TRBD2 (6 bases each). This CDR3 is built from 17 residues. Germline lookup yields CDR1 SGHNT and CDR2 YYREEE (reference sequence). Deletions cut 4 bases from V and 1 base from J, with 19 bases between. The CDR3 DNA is TGTGCCAGCAGCCCCCCTCTCGGGGGCGGGGGCACAGATACGCAGTATTTT. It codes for CASSPPLGGGGTDTQYF.

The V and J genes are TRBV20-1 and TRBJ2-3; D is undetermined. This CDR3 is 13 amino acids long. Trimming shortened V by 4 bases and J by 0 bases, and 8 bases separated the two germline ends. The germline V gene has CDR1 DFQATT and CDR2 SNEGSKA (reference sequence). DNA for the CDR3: TGCAGTGCTATAGGCACTAGCACAGATACGCAGTATTTT. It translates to CSAIGTSTDTQYF.